This TCR beta chain was obtained from a study of blood T cell repertoires in COVID-19. Overall study context: Nucleic acid was either cDNA or gDNA, and it came from T cells, B-cell-depleted T cells, or PBMCs.

V was clipped by 4 bases and J by 4 bases, with 13 bases between them. Germline assignment: CDR1 WNHNN and CDR2 SYGVQD (reference sequence). The CDR3 consists of 15 residues. In the original analysis: Using reference gene primer amplification, nucleated cell counts were estimated. Generated by immunoSEQ multiplex PCR, the TCRdb table keeps only in-frame clones and is missing some. Clone size and V and J calls were adopted from that table, with D and trimming inferred from the DNA. The sample has around 200,000 clones, around four fifths seen once; the top ten hold roughly 8.8%. The sequence was collected from a man between 40 and 49 years old with active or convalescent COVID-19. The material sequenced was peripheral blood. The chain is built from TRBV10-1 and TRBJ2-2; D might be TRBD1 (6 bases). The CDR3 DNA is TGCGCCAGCAGTGCTGCAGGGGTCGGCACCGGGGAGCTGTTTTTT. It is translated as CASSAAGVGTGELFF.